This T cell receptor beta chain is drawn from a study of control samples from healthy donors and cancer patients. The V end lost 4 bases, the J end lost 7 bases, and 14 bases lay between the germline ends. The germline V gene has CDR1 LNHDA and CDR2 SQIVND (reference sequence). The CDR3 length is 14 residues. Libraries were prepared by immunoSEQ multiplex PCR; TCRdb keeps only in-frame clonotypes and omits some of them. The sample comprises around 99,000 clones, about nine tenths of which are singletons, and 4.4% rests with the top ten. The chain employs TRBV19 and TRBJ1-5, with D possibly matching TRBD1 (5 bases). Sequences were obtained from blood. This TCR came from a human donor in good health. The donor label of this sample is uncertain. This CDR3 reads CASSSQGRLQPQHF. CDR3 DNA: TGTGCCAGTAGTAGCCAGGGCCGGCTACAGCCCCAGCATTTT.